This entry lists 27 T cell receptor beta chains sequenced from one sample in a study of radiotherapy plus CTLA-4 blockade in lung cancer. Libraries were prepared by immunoSEQ multiplex PCR; TCRdb keeps only in-frame clonotypes and omits some of them. The sample lists approximately 90,000 clones, roughly 80% occurring once. Sequences were derived from peripheral blood, sampled from a patient treated with radiotherapy plus ipilimumab. These receptors all stem from a human donor with non-small cell lung cancer who had stable disease on radiotherapy plus ipilimumab.

This sequence joins TRBV28 and TRBJ2-5; 9 nucleotides align to TRBD1. This CDR3 contains 13 residues. From germline, CDR1 is MDHEN and CDR2 SYDVKM. J lost 9 bases, V lost 3 bases, and 5 bases had no gene match. Here the CDR3 reads CASSFNTGGAQYF. The CDR3 DNA reads as TGTGCCAGCAGTTTCAACACAGGGGGCGCCCAGTACTTC.

V usage is TRBV7-8 and J usage is TRBJ2-7, with 8 bases that match TRBD2. Germline loops: CDR1 SGHVS, CDR2 FQNEAQ. This CDR3 spans 15 amino acids. The trim removed 5 bases at V and 0 bases at J, leaving 6 bases unmatched. CDR3 in amino acids: CASSRSGAASYEQYF. The CDR3 nucleotides read TGTGCCAGCAGCCGTAGCGGGGCCGCCTCCTACGAGCAGTACTTC.

The V call is TRBV7-2, the J call TRBJ2-5; 14 bases are a match to TRBD2. Germline CDR1 SGHTA, CDR2 FQGNSA. V dropped 6 bases and J dropped 5; count of bases not matched to a gene: 11. This CDR3 has 17 residues. CDR3 region: CASSNLGLAGAGETQYF. As DNA, the CDR3 is TGTGCCAGCAGTAACCTGGGACTAGCGGGGGCGGGGGAGACCCAGTACTTC.

The gene calls are TRBV2 and TRBJ1-4; D might be TRBD1 (6 bases). Trimming shortened V by 8 bases and J by 4 bases, and 14 bases separated the two germline ends. CDR3 length equals 14 residues. Per the germline V gene, CDR1 is SNHLY and CDR2 is FYNNEI. CDR3 sequence reads: CASSLTGDNEKLFF. CDR3 nucleotide sequence: TGTGCCAGCTCCCTGACAGGAGATAATGAAAAACTGTTTTTT.

This sequence joins TRBV29-1 and TRBJ2-2, with TRBD1 as a possible D gene (6 bases). Trimming took 7 bases from V and 7 from J, leaving 16 bases between them. CDR1 and CDR2 (germline): SQVTM, ANQGSEA. This CDR3 has 13 amino acids. The CDR3 coding sequence is TGCAGCGACAGGGTAGCAGCGGACGGGGAGCTGTTTTTT. Translating it yields CSDRVAADGELFF.

The chain is built from TRBV9 and TRBJ1-5; D perhaps matches TRBD1 (5 bases). The CDR3 is 14 residues long. The germline V gene encodes CDR1 SGDLS and CDR2 YYNGEE. V lost 2 bases and J lost 3, with 9 bases in between. CDR3 in DNA: TGTGCCAGCAGCGTCAGGGCGACCAATCAGCCCCAGCATTTT. This codes for CASSVRATNQPQHF.

The rearrangement joins TRBV2 to TRBJ2-5, with 8 nucleotides matching TRBD2. CDR1 and CDR2 from the germline V gene are SNHLY and FYNNEI. With 7 bases clipped from V and 1 base from J, the junction kept 8 bases outside the gene matches. The CDR3 is 15 amino acids. Written as DNA, the CDR3 is TGTGCCAGCACCCTTCTCGGGGGGGCCCAAGAGACCCAGTACTTC. This encodes CASTLLGGAQETQYF.

This chain connects TRBV28 to TRBJ2-7; TRBD1 aligns across 11 bases. This CDR3 spans 14 amino acids. CDR1 is MDHEN and CDR2 is SYDVKM in the germline V gene. V was pared by 4 bases and J by 5 bases, with 4 bases of the junction left unmatched. CDR3 residues: CASSWDRGFDEQYF. The CDR3 nucleotides are TGTGCCAGCAGTTGGGACAGGGGGTTTGACGAGCAGTACTTC.

This clone was seen a handful of times. The chain couples TRBV6-1 to TRBJ1-2; 7 nucleotides align to TRBD1. CDR3 length: 14 residues. V was clipped by 6 bases and J by 8 bases; unmatched bases: 12. The germline CDR1 and CDR2 sequences are MNHNS and SASEGT. CDR3 nucleotides: TGTGCCAGCAGAATCCAACAGGGGTTGGGGGGCTACACCTTC. Its translation is CASRIQQGLGGYTF.

V usage is TRBV4-1 and J usage is TRBJ1-4; 7 bases align to TRBD1. The CDR3 has 16 residues. The germline CDR1 and CDR2 sequences are MGHRA and YSYEKL. V was clipped by 4 bases and J by 5 bases; unmatched bases: 10. The CDR3 is CASSLRPGQLNEKLFF. The CDR3 DNA reads TGCGCCAGCAGCCTTCGACCGGGACAGTTAAATGAAAAACTGTTTTTT.

The chain is built from TRBV5-4 and TRBJ1-2; TRBD1 might be the D (5 bases). Trimming removed 4 bases from V and 5 bases from J, with 21 bases in between. The germline V gene encodes CDR1 SGHNT and CDR2 YYREEE (reference sequence). This CDR3 has 16 residues. The CDR3 region is CASSPRAQGSGYGYTF. The CDR3 DNA follows: TGTGCCAGCAGCCCCCGGGCCCAGGGCTCAGGATATGGCTACACCTTC.

This clone appeared once. V gene TRBV28 combines with J gene TRBJ1-2, with TRBD1 identical over 7 bases. The germline V gene has CDR1 MDHEN and CDR2 SYDVKM. The CDR3 consists of 14 residues. Trimming at V came to 6 bases and at J to 4 bases, leaving 8 bases not matched to a gene. In nucleotides, the CDR3 is TGTGCCAGCAGCGACAGGGTTTGGGCCTATGGCTACACCTTC. This encodes CASSDRVWAYGYTF.

V usage is TRBV30 and J usage is TRBJ2-6; no clear D gene. Germline V gene data show CDR1 as GTSNPN and CDR2 as SVGIG (reference sequence). V dropped 7 bases and J dropped 0 bases, with 10 bases sitting between them. The CDR3 runs 14 residues. The CDR3 protein is CASSPLSGANVLTF. CDR3 sequence (DNA): TGTGCCTCGTCTCCCCTCTCTGGGGCCAACGTCCTGACTTTC.

This clone was observed a few times. The rearrangement joins TRBV7-2 to TRBJ2-5, with a weak D call TRBD1 (6 bases). CDR1 SGHTA and CDR2 FQGNSA come from the germline V gene. V shed 4 bases and J shed 12 bases, with 24 bases lying between them. The CDR3 is 15 residues long. CDR3 nucleotide sequence: TGTGCCAGCAGCTCAGACCAAACAGGGAGCTCTGAAAAGTACTTC. Translating it yields CASSSDQTGSSEKYF.

This chain links TRBV11-3 with TRBJ2-1; possibly TRBD1 for D (8 bases). Germline V lookup: CDR1 SGHNT, CDR2 YENEEA. CDR3 length: 14 amino acids. The germline V and J ends were trimmed by 2 bases and 12 bases, with 17 bases remaining between them. The CDR3 loop is CASSLRTGRDGQFF. DNA of the CDR3: TGTGCCAGCAGCTTAAGGACAGGGAGGGATGGGCAGTTCTTC.

The rearrangement links TRBV6-6 to TRBJ2-1; D possibly uses TRBD1 or TRBD2 (6 bases each). CDR1 is MNHNY, CDR2 SVGAGI, per germline (reference sequence). V dropped 4 bases and J dropped 10 bases, with 17 bases sitting between them. The CDR3 totals 14 residues. CDR3 in DNA: TGTGCCAGCAGTTGGAGGGACAACGGAGAGGAGCAGTTCTTC. Translation gives CASSWRDNGEEQFF.

Regarding this clone: Other DNA sequences within the sample encode an identical CDR3. The rearrangement joins TRBV5-1 to TRBJ2-5; D possibly corresponds to TRBD2 (6 bases). V lost 0 bases and J lost 2, with 8 bases in between. CDR1 SGHRS and CDR2 YFSETQ come from the germline V gene. CDR3 length: 14 amino acids. CDR3 amino acids: CASSLGGVQETQYF. As DNA, the CDR3 is TGCGCCAGCAGCTTGGGCGGGGTTCAAGAGACCCAGTACTTC. Based on the CDR3 plus reference TRBV5-1 and TRBJ2-5, the full variable domain is KAGVTQTPRYLIKTRGQQVTLSCSPISGHRSVSWYQQTPGQGLQFLFEYFSETQRNKGNFPGRFSGRQFSNSRSEMNVSTLELGDSALYLCASSLGGVQETQYFGPGTRLLVL.

The chain uses TRBV10-2 and TRBJ2-3; D gene unclear. The CDR3 sequence is 13 residues long. Trimming cost V 4 bases and J 0 bases, with 5 bases left between them. Germline V gives CDR1 WSHSY, CDR2 SAAADI. DNA for the CDR3: TGCGCCAGCAGTGTGACCAGCACAGATACGCAGTATTTT. This encodes CASSVTSTDTQYF.

The chain is built from TRBV19 and TRBJ1-1; D remains unclear. V dropped 5 bases and J dropped 8 bases, with 18 bases sitting between them. Germline CDR1 reads LNHDA; CDR2 reads SQIVND (reference sequence). This CDR3 region has 14 residues. CDR3 sequence: CASSVMIGRAEAFF. DNA for the CDR3: TGTGCCAGTAGTGTTATGATTGGGCGCGCGGAAGCTTTCTTT.

V is TRBV5-1 and J is TRBJ2-2; tentatively, D is TRBD1 (6 bases). The CDR3 spans 16 residues. With 3 bases removed from V and 6 bases from J, the gap between germline ends came to 18 bases. Germline V gives CDR1 SGHRS, CDR2 YFSETQ. For the CDR3, the DNA is TGCGCCAGCAGCTGGGAAAGTAACAGGGCGGCCGGGGAGCTGTTTTTT. The encoded protein is CASSWESNRAAGELFF. The variable domain in full, completed from reference TRBV5-1 and TRBJ2-2, reads KAGVTQTPRYLIKTRGQQVTLSCSPISGHRSVSWYQQTPGQGLQFLFEYFSETQRNKGNFPGRFSGRQFSNSRSEMNVSTLELGDSALYLCASSWESNRAAGELFFGEGSRLTVL.

The chain employs TRBV5-1 and TRBJ2-1, with 7 bases lining up with TRBD2. This CDR3 spans 16 amino acids. V shed 0 bases, J shed 7 bases, and the junction held 10 bases outside the gene matches. In germline, CDR1 is SGHRS, CDR2 YFSETQ. This chain's CDR3 is CASSLGREARLNEQFF. The CDR3 region has the DNA TGCGCCAGCAGCTTGGGACGGGAGGCCCGTCTGAATGAGCAGTTCTTC.

The chain uses TRBV18 and TRBJ2-7, with D possibly matching TRBD2 (6 bases). The germline V gene encodes CDR1 KGHSH and CDR2 LQKENI. This CDR3 spans 15 amino acids. Trimming cost V 5 bases and J 4 bases, with 18 bases left between them. CDR3 sequence: CASSTGTGGGYEQYF. In nucleotides, the CDR3 is TGTGCCAGCTCAACCGGGACTGGGGGTGGGTACGAGCAGTACTTC.

The gene calls are TRBV9 and TRBJ1-1, with D tentatively TRBD1 (6 bases). This CDR3 has 15 residues. Germline loops: CDR1 SGDLS, CDR2 YYNGEE. V was trimmed by 2 bases and J by 5 bases, leaving 16 bases between them. This CDR3 reads CASSVSQGPGTEAFF. The CDR3 DNA sequence: TGTGCCAGCAGCGTGTCACAGGGTCCGGGAACTGAAGCTTTCTTT.

The rearrangement uses TRBV7-9 and TRBJ1-4; no reliable D call. V lost 2 bases, J lost 4 bases, and 11 bases lay in between. The CDR3 sequence is 15 residues long. Germline CDR1 is SEHNR and CDR2 is FQNEAQ (reference sequence). CDR3 sequence reads: CASSLLEPYNEKLFF. The CDR3 bases are TGTGCCAGCAGCTTACTTGAGCCGTATAATGAAAAACTGTTTTTT.

The DNA for the CDR3 is TGCAGCGTTGAGTCGCGCTCTGGGGCCAACGTCCTGACTTTC. Translation: CSVESRSGANVLTF. V and J are TRBV29-1 and TRBJ2-6; D uncertain. Trimming left V 3 bases short and J 0 bases short, with 6 bases between. The CDR3 spans 14 residues. Per germline, CDR1 SQVTM and CDR2 ANQGSEA. The full variable domain, its missing parts supplied by reference TRBV29-1 and TRBJ2-6, is SAVISQKPSRDICQRGTSLTIQCQVDSQVTMMFWYRQQPGQSLTLIATANQGSEATYESGFVIDKFPISRPNLTFSTLTVSNMSPEDSSIYLCSVESRSGANVLTFGAGSRLTVL.

The gene calls are TRBV2 and TRBJ2-7; a weak D match, TRBD2 (6 bases). CDR3 length: 15 amino acids. Germline CDR1 and CDR2: SNHLY and FYNNEI. The V gene lost 3 bases and the J gene lost 0 bases, with 12 bases spanning the gap. The CDR3 loop is CASSDLTGLSYEQYF. The DNA for the CDR3 is TGTGCCAGCAGTGACTTAACGGGACTCTCCTACGAGCAGTACTTC.

The chain combines TRBV2 with TRBJ2-5; a possible D gene is TRBD1 (5 bases). Deletions cut 4 bases from V and 6 bases from J, with 15 bases between. The germline V gene has CDR1 SNHLY and CDR2 FYNNEI. This CDR3 has 14 residues. This chain's CDR3 is CASSVPPRAKTQYF. The CDR3 nucleotides are TGTGCCAGCAGTGTACCGCCCAGGGCGAAGACCCAGTACTTC. Filled out from reference TRBV2 and TRBJ2-5, the complete variable domain reads EPEVTQTPSHQVTQMGQEVILRCVPISNHLYFYWYRQILGQKVEFLVSFYNNEISEKSEIFDDQFSVERPDGSNFTLKIRSTKLEDSAMYFCASSVPPRAKTQYFGPGTRLLVL.